The 22 T cell receptor beta chains below all came from one sample that was sequenced in a study of blood T cell repertoires in COVID-19. Only in-frame clones appear in the TCRdb table, and some are missing; sequencing was by immunoSEQ multiplex PCR. The table lists a few hundred thousand clones, 70% to 85% of them singletons, with about 15% in the top ten. Sequences were obtained from PBMCs or T cells enriched from blood (not recorded which). The receptors were gathered from a man aged 35 to 55 who had recovered from COVID-19.

The chain is built from TRBV19 and TRBJ1-1, with 9 bases fitting TRBD1. The CDR3 extends over 15 amino acids. CDR1 and CDR2 (germline): LNHDA, SQIVND (reference sequence). J was trimmed by 3 bases and V by 1 base; bases with no gene match: 3. This CDR3 reads CASSIGRDRDTEAFF. In nucleotides, the CDR3 is TGTGCCAGTAGTATAGGAAGGGACAGGGACACTGAAGCTTTCTTT.

The chain uses TRBV28 and TRBJ2-4; D may be TRBD1 (6 bases). V dropped 10 bases and J dropped 7 bases, with 17 bases sitting between them. This CDR3 contains 13 residues. The V gene's germline CDR1 is MDHEN and CDR2 SYDVKM. CDR3 DNA: TGTGCCACCAACCTGTTACAGGGTAACATTCAGTACTTC. The encoded protein is CATNLLQGNIQYF.

The rearrangement joins TRBV19 to TRBJ1-1; TRBD1 might be the D (6 bases). CDR3 length: 13 residues. Between the trimmed V and J ends, which lost 6 bases and 7 bases, there was a span of 15 bases. In germline, CDR1 is LNHDA, CDR2 SQIVND (reference sequence). CDR3 coding DNA: TGTGCCAGTAGGCTACAGGGAGGGAATGAAGCTTTCTTT. It specifies CASRLQGGNEAFF. Filled out from reference TRBV19 and TRBJ1-1, the complete variable domain reads DGGITQSPKYLFRKEGQNVTLSCEQNLNHDAMYWYRQDPGQGLRLIYYSQIVNDFQKGDIAEGYSVSREKKESFPLTVTSAQKNPTAFYLCASRLQGGNEAFFGQGTRLTVV.

J is TRBJ1-3 and V is TRBV7-8; D is perhaps TRBD1 (5 bases). V dropped 0 bases and J dropped 7 bases, with 13 bases sitting between them. Germline V lookup: CDR1 SGHVS, CDR2 FQNEAQ. The CDR3 extends over 15 amino acids. The CDR3, as DNA: TGTGCCAGCAGCTTAGCGCAAGGTTCAGGGAACACCATATATTTT. Translation gives CASSLAQGSGNTIYF.

This rearrangement joins TRBV28 to TRBJ2-3; TRBD1 matches 8 bases. V was pared by 7 bases and J by 6 bases, with 6 bases of the junction left unmatched. This CDR3 region has 13 residues. Germline V gives CDR1 MDHEN, CDR2 SYDVKM. CDR3: CASIRTGRDTQYF. The CDR3 DNA follows: TGTGCCAGCATCCGGACAGGGAGGGATACGCAGTATTTT.

This sequence joins TRBV3-1 (or the pseudogene TRBV3-2) and TRBJ2-7, with 9 bases fitting TRBD2. Germline trimming cut 0 bases from V and 4 bases from J; bases unmatched to any gene: 7. CDR1 is LGHDT and CDR2 is YNNKEL in the germline V gene (reference sequence). The length of the CDR3 is 16 residues. The DNA of the CDR3 is TGTGCCAGCAGCCAAGAGGGCAATAGCGGGAGATACGAGCAGTACTTC. It encodes CASSQEGNSGRYEQYF.

The chain recombines TRBV28 with TRBJ1-5; a possible D gene is TRBD1 (6 bases). Trimming took off 4 bases at V and 2 bases at J, with 15 bases between the two ends. Germline V gene sequence: CDR1 MDHEN, CDR2 SYDVKM. There are 16 residues in the CDR3. CDR3 in amino acids: CASSSGGREGNQPQHF. As DNA, the CDR3 is TGTGCCAGCAGTTCCGGGGGGCGCGAGGGCAATCAGCCCCAGCATTTT.

The chain employs TRBV13 and TRBJ2-3; TRBD2 matches 11 bases. This CDR3 is 16 amino acids long. Trimming took 0 bases from V and 3 from J; bases not matched to a gene: 2. Germline values: CDR1 PRHDT, CDR2 FYEKMQ (reference sequence). In nucleotides, the CDR3 is TGTGCCAGCAGCTTAGGCCGGACTAGCGGGACAGATACGCAGTATTTT. Protein sequence: CASSLGRTSGTDTQYF.

This chain links TRBV28 with TRBJ1-3, with 7 bases aligning to TRBD1. CDR3 length: 14 residues. V was pared by 5 bases and J by 4 bases, with 5 bases of the junction left unmatched. Germline CDR1 and CDR2: MDHEN and SYDVKM. Here the CDR3 DNA reads TGTGCCAGCAGTAGACCGGGACAGGGAAACACCATATATTTT. This translates into CASSRPGQGNTIYF.

This clone has a handful of counts. J is TRBJ1-4 and V is TRBV28, with D hard to call. The V gene's germline CDR1 is MDHEN and CDR2 SYDVKM. The CDR3 contains 12 residues. V dropped 4 bases and J dropped 6 bases, with 6 bases sitting between them. CDR3 sequence: CASSSPHEKLFF. The CDR3 region has the DNA TGTGCCAGCAGTTCCCCTCATGAAAAACTGTTTTTT. The full variable domain, with the rest looked up from reference TRBV28 and TRBJ1-4, is DVKVTQSSRYLVKRTGEKVFLECVQDMDHENMFWYRQDPGLGLRLIYFSYDVKMKEKGDIPEGYSVSREKKERFSLILESASTNQTSMYLCASSSPHEKLFFGSGTQLSVL.

V gene TRBV7-9 combines with J gene TRBJ2-6, with a weak D call TRBD2 (5 bases). The CDR3 loop spans 16 amino acids. Germline loops: CDR1 SEHNR, CDR2 FQNEAQ (reference sequence). Trimming removed 7 bases at V and 2 bases at J, with 15 bases between. The CDR3 here is CASTHSWETGANVLTF. CDR3 bases: TGTGCCAGCACCCATAGTTGGGAGACTGGGGCCAACGTCCTGACTTTC. Drawing the rest from reference TRBV7-9 and TRBJ2-6, the complete variable domain is DTGVSQNPRHKITKRGQNVTFRCDPISEHNRLYWYRQTLGQGPEFLTYFQNEAQLEKSRLLSDRFSAERPKGSFSTLEIQRTEQGDSAMYLCASTHSWETGANVLTFGAGSRLTVL.

The chain uses TRBV12-1 and TRBJ2-6; the table's TRBD2 call for D was not verified on the DNA. TRBV12-1 is a pseudogene. This CDR3 is built from 18 residues. Written as DNA, the CDR3 is TGTGCCAGCAGGCTTCGGGGGGCCGGTCTAGACGGGGCCAACGTCCTGACTTTC. Translating gives CASRLRGAGLDGANVLTF.

The chain employs TRBV27 and TRBJ1-2; 8 positions agree with TRBD1. Germline-derived CDR1 and CDR2 are MNHEY and SMNVEV (reference sequence). The V segment lost 3 bases and the J segment 11 bases; nucleotides outside the gene matches: 17. The CDR3 has 16 amino acids. Here the CDR3 reads CASSLLQGGLISGYTF. The CDR3 DNA reads TGTGCCAGCAGTTTGTTACAGGGGGGGTTAATTTCTGGGTACACCTTC.

The genes are TRBV10-3 and TRBJ1-2, with TRBD1 matching 7 bases. The germline gives CDR1 ENHRY, CDR2 SYGVKD. With 4 bases clipped from V and 5 bases from J, the junction kept 4 bases outside the gene matches. The CDR3 has 13 amino acids. CDR3 nucleotide sequence: TGTGCCATCAGTGGGATGACAGGGTATGGCTACACCTTC. It yields the protein CAISGMTGYGYTF.

The rearrangement uses TRBV23-1 and TRBJ1-2; D possibly corresponds to TRBD1 (6 bases). TRBV23-1 carries the ORF label, with uncertain function. CDR3 size: 17 residues. V lost 3 bases and J lost 8, with 25 bases in between. The CDR3 spells CASSHYTLTGVRTGYTF. As DNA, the CDR3 is TGCGCCAGCAGTCACTACACCCTGACAGGCGTGCGGACCGGCTACACCTTC.

The gene calls are TRBV10-2 and TRBJ2-5, with a possible D match to TRBD1 (5 bases). V lost 4 bases and J lost 4, with 16 bases in between. The CDR3 runs 15 residues. CDR1 and CDR2 from the germline V gene are WSHSY and SAAADI. This CDR3 reads CASSATVGAPETQYF. Here the CDR3 DNA reads TGCGCCAGCAGTGCGACGGTTGGGGCGCCAGAGACCCAGTACTTC.

V usage is TRBV6-5 and J usage is TRBJ2-7; 7 bases are shared with TRBD1. CDR3 length: 13 residues. Germline values: CDR1 MNHEY, CDR2 SVGAGI. With V trimmed by 5 bases and J by 3 bases, 4 bases remained unmatched. The CDR3 spells CASSPGQSYEQYF. Written as DNA, the CDR3 is TGTGCCAGCAGTCCGGGACAGAGCTACGAGCAGTACTTC.

This chain joins TRBV5-1 and TRBJ2-5; 10 positions agree with TRBD2. The CDR3 loop spans 16 amino acids. V trimming: 0 bases; J trimming: 5 bases; junction bases outside the gene matches: 7. Germline CDR1 reads SGHRS; CDR2 reads YFSETQ. The chain's CDR3 is CASSLGAGGSQETQYF. Written as DNA, the CDR3 is TGCGCCAGCAGCTTGGGAGCGGGGGGGTCCCAGGAGACCCAGTACTTC.

At least ten counts were recorded for this clone. This chain uses TRBV6-1 with TRBJ1-4; D unresolved. This CDR3 is built from 14 residues. Germline V gene sequence: CDR1 MNHNS, CDR2 SASEGT. V lost 3 bases and J lost 12, with 17 bases in between. CDR3 DNA: TGTGCCAGCAGTGAGGGAGGCACAATGAAGGAACTGTTTTTT. Its protein product is CASSEGGTMKELFF.

V usage is TRBV18 and J usage is TRBJ2-3; 10 nucleotides line up with TRBD1. This CDR3 has 16 amino acids. The germline V gene has CDR1 KGHSH and CDR2 LQKENI. J was trimmed by 9 bases and V by 5 bases; bases with no gene match: 14. The CDR3 spells CASSGRTGGIEGTQYF. The CDR3 DNA sequence: TGTGCCAGCTCAGGCCGGACAGGGGGTATCGAAGGGACGCAGTATTTT.

The gene calls are TRBV9 and TRBJ1-5, with unresolved D. The CDR3 has 15 residues. The germline CDR1 and CDR2 sequences are SGDLS and YYNGEE. V was clipped by 0 bases and J by 4 bases, with 11 bases between them. In DNA form, the CDR3 reads TGTGCCAGCAGCGTAGGTATCGGTTTTAATCAGCCCCAGCATTTT. Residues: CASSVGIGFNQPQHF.

V usage is TRBV7-3 and J usage is TRBJ1-1; tentative D call: TRBD1 (5 bases). The CDR3 consists of 16 residues. Germline CDR1 is SGHTA and CDR2 is FQGTGA. Trimming took off 2 bases at V and 2 bases at J, with 15 bases between the two ends. The CDR3 is CASSLLPGDLNTEAFF. The CDR3 region has the DNA TGTGCCAGCAGCTTATTGCCGGGGGACTTAAACACTGAAGCTTTCTTT.